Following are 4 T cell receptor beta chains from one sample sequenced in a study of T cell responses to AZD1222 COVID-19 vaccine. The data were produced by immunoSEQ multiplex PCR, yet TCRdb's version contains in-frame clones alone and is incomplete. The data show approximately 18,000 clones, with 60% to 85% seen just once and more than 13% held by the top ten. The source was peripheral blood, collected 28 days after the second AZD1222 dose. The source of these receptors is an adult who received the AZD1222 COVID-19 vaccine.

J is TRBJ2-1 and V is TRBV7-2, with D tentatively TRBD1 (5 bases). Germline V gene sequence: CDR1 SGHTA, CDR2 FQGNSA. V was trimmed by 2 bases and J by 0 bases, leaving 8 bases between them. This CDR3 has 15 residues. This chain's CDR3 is CASSLSRVSYNEQFF. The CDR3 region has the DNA TGTGCCAGCAGCTTAAGCAGGGTCTCCTACAATGAGCAGTTCTTC.

In DNA form, the CDR3 reads TGTGCCAGCAGTTACTCGTACCCTGCAACTAATGAAAAACTGTTTTTT. Encoded protein: CASSYSYPATNEKLFF. The chain carries TRBV6-5 and TRBJ1-4; D gene uncertain. CDR1 is MNHEY, CDR2 SVGAGI, per germline. Trimming stripped 0 bases from V and 0 bases from J, with 8 bases between. The CDR3 is 16 residues long.

CDR3 nucleotide sequence: TGCGCCACCTCGGGAGGGGGGAACGTGGAGACCCAGTACTTC. Protein product: CATSGGGNVETQYF. This chain uses TRBV5-1 with TRBJ2-5, with 8 bases lining up with TRBD2. Germline trimming cut 9 bases from V and 5 bases from J; bases unmatched to any gene: 12. This CDR3 is built from 14 residues. Germline CDR1 and CDR2: SGHRS and YFSETQ.

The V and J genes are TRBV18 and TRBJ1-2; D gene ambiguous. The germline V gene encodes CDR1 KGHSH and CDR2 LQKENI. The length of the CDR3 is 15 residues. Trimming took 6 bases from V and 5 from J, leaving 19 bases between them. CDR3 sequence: CASSPSGQKGYGYTF. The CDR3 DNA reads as TGTGCCAGCTCCCCCTCCGGGCAAAAGGGTTATGGCTACACCTTC.